This T cell receptor beta chain derives from a study of blood T cell repertoires in COVID-19. Cohort assignment relied on participant-reported clinical history. Authors' methods: Reference gene primer amplification gave nucleated cell count estimates. Libraries were prepared by immunoSEQ multiplex PCR; TCRdb keeps only in-frame clonotypes and omits some of them. The V and J calls and the clone size are those of that table, but D and trimming were determined from the DNA. The repertoire has a few hundred thousand clones, about 80% of them found once; the top ten carry roughly 3.2%. CDR3 length: 16 residues. V gave up 5 bases and J gave up 3 bases; unmatched junction bases: 11. The germline V gene has CDR1 MNHNY and CDR2 SVGAGI (reference sequence).

The TCR sequence derives from a man aged 50 to 60 who had recovered from COVID-19. V usage is TRBV6-6 and J usage is TRBJ1-1, with 8 bases aligning to TRBD1. The sample taken for sequencing was PBMCs or T cells enriched from blood (not recorded which). DNA of the CDR3: TGTGCCAGCAGTCCCTGGACAGGGAGGTTTGACACTGAAGCTTTCTTT. Protein sequence: CASSPWTGRFDTEAFF.